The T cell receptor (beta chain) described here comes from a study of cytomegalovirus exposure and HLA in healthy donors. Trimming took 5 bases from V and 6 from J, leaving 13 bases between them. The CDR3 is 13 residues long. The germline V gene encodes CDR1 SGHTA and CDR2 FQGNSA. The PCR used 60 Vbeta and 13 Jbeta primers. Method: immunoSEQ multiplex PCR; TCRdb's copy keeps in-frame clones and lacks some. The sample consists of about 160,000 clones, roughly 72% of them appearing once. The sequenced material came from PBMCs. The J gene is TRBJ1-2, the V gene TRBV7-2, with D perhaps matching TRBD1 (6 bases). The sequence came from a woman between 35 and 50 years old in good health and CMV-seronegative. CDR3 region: CASSPRTEDGYTF. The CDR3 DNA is TGTGCCAGCAGCCCTCGGACAGAGGATGGCTACACCTTC.